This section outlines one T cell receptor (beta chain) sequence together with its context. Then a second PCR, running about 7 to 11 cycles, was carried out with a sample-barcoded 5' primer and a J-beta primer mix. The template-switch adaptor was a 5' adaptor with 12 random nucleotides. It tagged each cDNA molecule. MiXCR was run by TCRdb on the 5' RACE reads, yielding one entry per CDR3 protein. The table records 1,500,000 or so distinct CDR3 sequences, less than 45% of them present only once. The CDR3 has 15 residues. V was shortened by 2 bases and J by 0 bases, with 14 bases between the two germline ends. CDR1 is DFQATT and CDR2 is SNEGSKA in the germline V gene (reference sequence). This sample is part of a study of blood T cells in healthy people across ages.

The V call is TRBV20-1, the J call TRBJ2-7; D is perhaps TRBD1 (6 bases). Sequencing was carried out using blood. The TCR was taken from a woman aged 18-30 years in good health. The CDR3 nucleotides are TGCAGTGCTAGAAGTGGTCAGGGGCTCTCCTACGAGCAGTACTTC. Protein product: CSARSGQGLSYEQYF.